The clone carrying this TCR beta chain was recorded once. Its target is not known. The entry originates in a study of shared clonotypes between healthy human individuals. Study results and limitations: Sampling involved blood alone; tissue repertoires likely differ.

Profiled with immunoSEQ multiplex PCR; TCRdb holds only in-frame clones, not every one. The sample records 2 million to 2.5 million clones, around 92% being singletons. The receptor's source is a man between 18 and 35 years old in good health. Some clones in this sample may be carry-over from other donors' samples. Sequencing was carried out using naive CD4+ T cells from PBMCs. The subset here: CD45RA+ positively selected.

The CDR3 loop is CARTQANYSNQPQHF. Written as DNA, the CDR3 is TGTGCCCGTACCCAGGCGAACTATAGCAATCAGCCCCAGCATTTT. This chain joins TRBV27 and TRBJ1-5; D not certain. This CDR3 region has 15 residues. V was shortened by 11 bases and J by 0 bases, with 17 bases between the two germline ends. Germline assignment: CDR1 MNHEY and CDR2 SMNVEV (reference sequence).